A single TCR beta chain is shown here with its context. Use of 60 Vbeta and 13 Jbeta primers characterized the PCR. Sequencing used immunoSEQ multiplex PCR; TCRdb keeps in-frame clones, though not all of them. The sample's table shows about 210,000 clones. The sample originates from a study of cytomegalovirus exposure and HLA in healthy donors. From germline, CDR1 is SGHRS and CDR2 YFSETQ. The CDR3 is 15 residues long. Trimming cost V 3 bases and J 3 bases, with 15 bases left between them. Material: PBMCs. J is TRBJ1-1 and V is TRBV5-1; the D gene is possibly TRBD1 (6 bases). The TCR originated in a woman between 25 and 40 years old in good health and CMV-seropositive. The CDR3 sequence is CASSWIGQKDTEAFF. CDR3 sequence (DNA): TGCGCCAGCAGCTGGATAGGACAGAAAGACACTGAAGCTTTCTTT.